What follows are 32 T cell receptor beta chains derived from one specimen sequenced in a study of shared clonotypes between healthy human individuals. Repertoires were generated with immunoSEQ multiplex PCR, while TCRdb's copy carries only in-frame clones and drops some. The table records about 980,000 clones, more than 75% of them present only once. The source material was memory CD4+ T cells sorted from blood. Specified subset: CD45RA-negative fraction. The receptors here all came from a man in his late teens or twenties in good health.

The V gene is TRBV30, the J gene TRBJ2-5, with D uncertain. Germline V gene data show CDR1 as GTSNPN and CDR2 as SVGIG (reference sequence). V was shortened by 1 base and J by 4 bases, with 4 bases between the two germline ends. The CDR3 loop spans 11 amino acids. Written as DNA, the CDR3 is TGTGCCTGGAGTGCGAGAGAGACCCAGTACTTC. Translation: CAWSARETQYF.

This sequence joins TRBV4-3 and TRBJ2-7; 7 nucleotides align to TRBD1. The germline CDR1 and CDR2 sequences are LGHNA and YSLEER. V shed 6 bases and J 2 bases; nucleotides not matched to a gene: 10. CDR3 size: 15 residues. The CDR3 protein is CASSPSPTGPYEQYF. CDR3 bases: TGCGCCAGCAGTCCCTCCCCGACAGGGCCCTACGAGCAGTACTTC.

This chain connects TRBV7-9 to TRBJ1-4; a possible D gene is TRBD1 (5 bases). Germline lookup yields CDR1 SEHNR and CDR2 FQNEAQ (reference sequence). The CDR3 contains 16 residues. With 1 base removed from V and 6 bases from J, the gap between germline ends came to 15 bases. In nucleotides, the CDR3 is TGTGCCAGCAGCTTAGGGGGGGAGTTGAGTTATGAAAAACTGTTTTTT. It translates to CASSLGGELSYEKLFF.

This chain joins TRBV5-1 and TRBJ2-3, with TRBD2 matching 11 bases. Looked up from germline, CDR1 is SGHRS and CDR2 is YFSETQ. J was trimmed by 4 bases and V by 0 bases; bases with no gene match: 4. The CDR3 has 16 amino acids. DNA for the CDR3: TGCGCCAGCAGCTTGGAGGTTAGCGGGAGGGCAGATACGCAGTATTTT. It specifies CASSLEVSGRADTQYF.

The gene calls are TRBV18 and TRBJ2-1; TRBD1 is a possible D gene (6 bases). V dropped 2 bases and J dropped 10 bases, with 12 bases sitting between them. CDR1 KGHSH and CDR2 LQKENI come from the germline V gene. CDR3 length equals 13 residues. For the CDR3, the DNA is TGTGCCAGCTCACCAAGGGGGAGCGGCGAGCAGTTCTTC. Its protein is CASSPRGSGEQFF.

CDR3 DNA: TGTGCCAGCAGTGCATTAGCGGGAAGATACAATGAGCAGTTCTTC. Translation: CASSALAGRYNEQFF. The chain joins TRBV2 to TRBJ2-1, with 8 bases that match TRBD2. The CDR3 is made up of 15 amino acids. Germline V gene lookup returns CDR1 SNHLY and CDR2 FYNNEI. Trimming at V came to 4 bases and at J to 4 bases, leaving 6 bases not matched to a gene.

The rearrangement links TRBV19 to TRBJ2-7; D ambiguous. The germline V gene has CDR1 LNHDA and CDR2 SQIVND (reference sequence). The CDR3 spans 16 residues. V was cut by 3 bases and J by 6 bases, with 21 bases left in between. In DNA, the CDR3 is TGTGCCAGTAGTATGGACCGGGCCCTCTCCTTCCCCGAGCAGTACTTC. It specifies CASSMDRALSFPEQYF.

This clone was observed a single time. This chain links TRBV27 with TRBJ1-1; the match to TRBD1 covers 9 bases. The CDR3 consists of 14 residues. CDR1 MNHEY and CDR2 SMNVEV come from the germline V gene (reference sequence). J was trimmed by 4 bases and V by 7 bases; bases with no gene match: 7. The CDR3, as DNA: TGTGCCAGCATCAGGGACAGGGCGGGCACTGAAGCTTTCTTT. Amino acids: CASIRDRAGTEAFF.

This chain links TRBV5-1 with TRBJ2-3; TRBD2 matches 7 bases. CDR1 and CDR2 from the germline V gene are SGHRS and YFSETQ. The CDR3 length is 16 residues. V gave up 3 bases and J gave up 6 bases; unmatched junction bases: 13. CDR3 coding DNA: TGCGCCAGCAGCTCCCTCCCGGGGGGAGTATCCGATACGCAGTATTTT. Translated: CASSSLPGGVSDTQYF. The whole variable domain, remainder taken from reference TRBV5-1 and TRBJ2-3, is KAGVTQTPRYLIKTRGQQVTLSCSPISGHRSVSWYQQTPGQGLQFLFEYFSETQRNKGNFPGRFSGRQFSNSRSEMNVSTLELGDSALYLCASSSLPGGVSDTQYFGPGTRLTVL.

Concerning this clone: Other DNA sequences in the sample encode the same CDR3. The chain combines TRBV30 with TRBJ1-1, with D unclear. V gave up 4 bases and J gave up 3 bases, with 9 bases separating them. CDR1 and CDR2 from the germline V gene are GTSNPN and SVGIG (reference sequence). This CDR3 contains 12 residues. CDR3: CAWNRRDTEAFF. CDR3 DNA: TGTGCCTGGAATCGGAGGGACACTGAAGCTTTCTTT.

This chain uses TRBV28 with TRBJ2-5; D possibly uses TRBD1 or TRBD2 (5 bases each). Germline-derived CDR1 and CDR2 are MDHEN and SYDVKM. This CDR3 contains 15 residues. Trimming removed 4 bases from V and 1 base from J, with 13 bases in between. The CDR3 region is CASSSPMGVQETQYF. The CDR3 nucleotides read TGTGCCAGCAGTTCTCCTATGGGGGTCCAAGAGACCCAGTACTTC.

Of note for this clone: This may arise from a read error, as a much more abundant clone is one base away. Other DNA sequences in this specimen translate into the identical CDR3. This chain uses TRBV7-3 with TRBJ1-1; D gene uncertain. Between the trimmed V and J ends, which lost 1 base and 1 base, there was a span of 4 bases. The CDR3 is 13 residues long. CDR1 is SGHTA, CDR2 FQGTGA, per germline. Here the CDR3 reads CASSLRANTEAFF. The DNA of the CDR3 is TGTGCCAGCAGCTTAAGGGCGAACACTGAAGCTTTCTTT.

The chain carries TRBV5-6 and TRBJ1-2; 7 nucleotides agree with TRBD1. The CDR3 runs 15 residues. V lost 6 bases to trimming and J lost 6 bases; unmatched junction nucleotides: 14. From germline, CDR1 is SGHDT and CDR2 YYEEEE. In DNA, the CDR3 is TGTGCCAGCATCCTAGACTTGACAGGGATAGATGGCTACACCTTC. Protein: CASILDLTGIDGYTF. The full variable domain, its missing parts supplied by reference TRBV5-6 and TRBJ1-2, is DAGVTQSPTHLIKTRGQQVTLRCSPKSGHDTVSWYQQALGQGPQFIFQYYEEEERQRGNFPDRFSGHQFPNYSSELNVNALLLGDSALYLCASILDLTGIDGYTFGSGTRLTVV.

This clone has at least ten counts. Distinct nucleotide sequences in the sample also encode this CDR3. The chain has TRBV7-9 and TRBJ1-2, with D maybe TRBD1 (5 bases). V gave up 4 bases and J gave up 2 bases, with 8 bases separating them. Germline CDR1 reads SEHNR; CDR2 reads FQNEAQ (reference sequence). The CDR3 has 13 residues. The chain's CDR3 is CASSSTGNYGYTF. CDR3 nucleotides: TGTGCCAGCAGCTCAACAGGAAACTATGGCTACACCTTC.

The chain combines TRBV28 with TRBJ1-2; D gene unclear. The CDR3 contains 16 residues. Trimming shortened V by 6 bases and J by 4 bases, and 21 bases separated the two germline ends. Per germline, CDR1 MDHEN and CDR2 SYDVKM. CDR3 region: CASSKGGRGGGYGYTF. The DNA of the CDR3 is TGTGCCAGCAGCAAGGGTGGGCGGGGAGGCGGCTATGGCTACACCTTC.

The gene calls are TRBV18 and TRBJ1-3; a weak D match, TRBD1 (6 bases). There are 15 residues in the CDR3. Germline V gene sequence: CDR1 KGHSH, CDR2 LQKENI. V lost 3 bases, J lost 2 bases, and 11 bases lay in between. The CDR3 region has the DNA TGTGCCAGCTCACCCGGAGGGGGGACTGGAAACACCATATATTTT. Protein: CASSPGGGTGNTIYF.

V gene TRBV4-1 combines with J gene TRBJ2-6; the D gene could be TRBD1 or TRBD2 (5 bases each). CDR1 and CDR2 from the germline V gene are MGHRA and YSYEKL. The CDR3 consists of 17 residues. With 4 bases removed from V and 4 bases from J, the gap between germline ends came to 17 bases. This CDR3 reads CASSPSGAQNGANVLTF. CDR3 sequence (DNA): TGCGCCAGCAGCCCTTCCGGGGCCCAGAACGGGGCCAACGTCCTGACTTTC.

J is TRBJ1-4 and V is TRBV23-1; 7 bases are a match to TRBD1. TRBV23-1 counts as an open reading frame of uncertain function. CDR3 length: 15 amino acids. The V segment lost 4 bases and the J segment 5 bases; nucleotides outside the gene matches: 7. CDR3 loop: CASSPIQGLNEKLFF. The DNA of the CDR3 is TGCGCCAGCAGTCCAATACAGGGGTTGAATGAAAAACTGTTTTTT.

This clone was seen a handful of times. V usage is TRBV6-1 and J usage is TRBJ1-5; TRBD1 might be the D (6 bases). CDR3 length: 13 residues. The V gene lost 6 bases and the J gene lost 7 bases, with 13 bases spanning the gap. Germline CDR1 MNHNS, CDR2 SASEGT. CDR3 nucleotides: TGTGCCAGCAGGGTCGGACAGACCCAGCCCCAGCATTTT. Encoded protein: CASRVGQTQPQHF.

V gene TRBV5-1 combines with J gene TRBJ2-3; no clear D gene. This CDR3 contains 15 residues. From germline, CDR1 is SGHRS and CDR2 YFSETQ. Trimming removed 0 bases from V and 0 bases from J, with 8 bases in between. The CDR3 DNA sequence: TGCGCCAGCAGCTTGGGGGGTTCAAGCACAGATACGCAGTATTTT. The encoded protein is CASSLGGSSTDTQYF.

V and J are TRBV11-2 and TRBJ2-1; D may be TRBD1 (6 bases). The V gene's germline CDR1 is SGHAT and CDR2 FQNNGV. CDR3 length: 14 residues. V lost 3 bases to trimming and J lost 5 bases, with 11 bases between them. This chain's CDR3 is CASSFGQNDNEQFF. The CDR3 bases are TGTGCCAGCAGCTTCGGACAGAACGACAATGAGCAGTTCTTC.

The chain employs TRBV9 and TRBJ2-1; D possibly corresponds to TRBD1 (6 bases). From germline, CDR1 is SGDLS and CDR2 YYNGEE. V lost 4 bases and J 13 bases, leaving 12 bases between the germline ends. The CDR3 consists of 11 residues. This CDR3 is CASSLGDNQFF. In DNA form, the CDR3 reads TGTGCCAGCAGCCTCGGGGACAATCAGTTCTTC.

The rearrangement uses TRBV30 and TRBJ2-2, with 9 bases identical to TRBD2. This CDR3 is 15 amino acids long. The V and J ends lost 2 bases and 3 bases, in that order; junction bases with no gene match: 4. From germline, CDR1 is GTSNPN and CDR2 SVGIG (reference sequence). The chain's CDR3 is CAWSRSGGHTGELFF. In nucleotides, the CDR3 is TGTGCCTGGAGTCGGAGCGGGGGGCACACCGGGGAGCTGTTTTTT.

The chain carries TRBV5-4 and TRBJ2-7; 7 bases map to TRBD1. The CDR3 extends over 15 amino acids. Trimming removed 4 bases from V and 2 bases from J; junction bases left unmatched: 9. CDR1 is SGHNT, CDR2 YYREEE, per germline (reference sequence). The CDR3 DNA follows: TGTGCCAGCAGCCTAACAAAGACAGGGACCTACGAGCAGTACTTC. It is translated as CASSLTKTGTYEQYF.

The rearrangement links TRBV30 to TRBJ1-5; D is undetermined. CDR3 length equals 12 residues. Trimming shortened V by 8 bases and J by 2 bases, and 10 bases separated the two germline ends. Germline CDR1 GTSNPN, CDR2 SVGIG (reference sequence). This chain's CDR3 is CAVVDGNQPQHF. CDR3 in DNA: TGTGCCGTCGTGGACGGCAATCAGCCCCAGCATTTT.

The chain carries TRBV5-1 and TRBJ2-7; 7 bases fit TRBD1. Germline-derived CDR1 and CDR2 are SGHRS and YFSETQ. J gave up 5 bases and V 4 bases, and 6 bases lay outside the gene matches. The CDR3 has 13 residues. The CDR3 loop reads CASSTQGINEQYF. The CDR3, as DNA: TGCGCCAGCAGCACACAGGGGATCAACGAGCAGTACTTC.

The J gene is TRBJ2-1, the V gene TRBV19; D remains unclear. The CDR3 loop spans 14 amino acids. Germline V gene data show CDR1 as LNHDA and CDR2 as SQIVND (reference sequence). Trimming took off 3 bases at V and 0 bases at J, with 6 bases between the two ends. The CDR3 nucleotides are TGTGCCAGTAGTATTTGGTTCTCCTACAATGAGCAGTTCTTC. Protein: CASSIWFSYNEQFF.

This CDR3 is CASRGRAYEQYF. CDR3 nucleotides: TGTGCCAGCAGGGGGAGAGCCTACGAGCAGTACTTC. This chain uses TRBV28 with TRBJ2-7, with D possibly being TRBD2 (5 bases). V was shortened by 6 bases and J by 2 bases, with 8 bases between the two germline ends. The CDR3 spans 12 residues. Germline V gene sequence: CDR1 MDHEN, CDR2 SYDVKM.

This clone was recorded a few times. This chain joins TRBV7-8 and TRBJ1-5; maybe TRBD1 (6 bases). Germline V gene sequence: CDR1 SGHVS, CDR2 FQNEAQ. V dropped 5 bases and J dropped 7 bases, with 12 bases sitting between them. The CDR3 loop spans 13 amino acids. This CDR3 reads CASSRSDSQPQHF. The CDR3 coding sequence is TGTGCCAGCAGCCGTTCGGACAGCCAGCCCCAGCATTTT.

Note on this clone: Other DNA sequences within the sample encode an identical CDR3. The V and J genes are TRBV28 and TRBJ1-1, with 8 bases identical to TRBD1. The CDR3 covers 14 residues. J was trimmed by 0 bases and V by 3 bases; bases with no gene match: 0. Germline-derived CDR1 and CDR2 are MDHEN and SYDVKM. The CDR3 DNA reads TGTGCCAGCAGTTTGACAGGGGTGAACACTGAAGCTTTCTTT. The encoded protein is CASSLTGVNTEAFF.

This clone was recorded many times. The V gene is TRBV19, the J gene TRBJ1-1, with D maybe TRBD1 (5 bases). The germline gives CDR1 LNHDA, CDR2 SQIVND (reference sequence). Trimming removed 1 base from V and 6 bases from J, with 12 bases in between. The CDR3 length is 14 residues. The DNA for the CDR3 is TGTGCCAGTAGTATAGTTGCGGACAAGGCTGAAGCTTTCTTT. Its translation is CASSIVADKAEAFF.

V is TRBV5-1 and J is TRBJ2-5; D not certain. Germline CDR1 is SGHRS and CDR2 is YFSETQ. V lost 4 bases and J lost 2, with 3 bases in between. This CDR3 comprises 11 residues. The CDR3, as DNA: TGCGCCAGCAGCGAACAAGAGACCCAGTACTTC. Translated: CASSEQETQYF.